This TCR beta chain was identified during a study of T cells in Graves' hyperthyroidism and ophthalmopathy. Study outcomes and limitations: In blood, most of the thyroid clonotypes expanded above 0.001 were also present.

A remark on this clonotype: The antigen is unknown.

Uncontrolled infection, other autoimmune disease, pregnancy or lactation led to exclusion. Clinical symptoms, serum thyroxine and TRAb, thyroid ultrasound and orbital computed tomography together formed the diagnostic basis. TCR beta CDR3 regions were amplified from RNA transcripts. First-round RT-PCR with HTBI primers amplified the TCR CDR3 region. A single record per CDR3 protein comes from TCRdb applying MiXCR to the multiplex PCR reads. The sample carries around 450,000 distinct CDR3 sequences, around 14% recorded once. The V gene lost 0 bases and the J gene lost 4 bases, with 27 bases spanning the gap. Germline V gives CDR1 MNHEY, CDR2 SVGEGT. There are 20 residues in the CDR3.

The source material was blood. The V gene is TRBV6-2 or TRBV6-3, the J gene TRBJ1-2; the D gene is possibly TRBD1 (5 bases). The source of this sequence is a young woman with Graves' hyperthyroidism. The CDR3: CASSYSRTSGGVPRSYGYTF. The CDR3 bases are TGTGCCAGCAGTTACTCCAGGACTAGCGGGGGGGTCCCAAGGAGCTATGGCTACACCTTC.